Below, one T cell receptor beta chain is given with its context. The PCR employed 60 Vbeta primers together with 13 Jbeta primers. Generated by immunoSEQ multiplex PCR, the TCRdb table keeps only in-frame clones and is missing some. The table shows about 200,000 clones, with 87% occurring only once. This sample is drawn from a study of cytomegalovirus exposure and HLA in healthy donors. Germline V lookup: CDR1 MNHNS, CDR2 SASEGT. The CDR3 is 15 residues long. V was pared by 6 bases and J by 3 bases, with 15 bases between. This sequence was found in a boy under 10 years old in good health and CMV-seronegative. The sequencing sample was made of PBMCs. The chain joins TRBV6-1 to TRBJ1-5; D not certain. CDR3 sequence (DNA): TGTGCCAGCAGCATCAGACTCAACCCCAATCAGCCCCAGCATTTT. Amino acid sequence: CASSIRLNPNQPQHF.